A selection of T cell receptor beta chains follows, all from one sample in a study of brain T cells in children with intractable seizures. Only in-frame clones appear in the TCRdb table, and some are missing; sequencing was by immunoSEQ multiplex PCR. The table lists 300,000 to 400,000 clones, about 93% of them singletons. The sequenced sample was peripheral blood, obtained approximately 5 months after surgery. These receptors originate from a boy under two years old with tuberous sclerosis and intractable seizures. The CDR3 runs from the conserved cysteine through the conserved F or W.

length,V,J,CDR3
18,TRBV7-9,TRBJ2-1,CASSPLPQLAGGFNEQFF
16,TRBV19,TRBJ2-1,CASSIITSGKYNEQFF
16,TRBV9,TRBJ2-1,CASSKEGLPTYNEQFF
16,TRBV5-8,TRBJ1-5,CASSFIRGERGQPQHF
15,TRBV3-1/TRBV3-2,TRBJ1-1,CASSNSLVVNTEAFF
14,TRBV29-1,TRBJ2-5,CSVEAPGRQETQYF
11,TRBV30,TRBJ1-2,CAFPGFYGYTF
16,TRBV5-4,TRBJ2-1,CASSPARAGGNNEQFF
18,TRBV10-2,TRBJ2-1,CASSDILITGLPSNEQFF
11,TRBV20-1,TRBJ2-3,CSARGTGAQYF
16,TRBV4-2,TRBJ2-7,CASSPNAGQSSYEQYF
15,TRBV9,TRBJ2-1,CASSPSGGVHNEQFF
13,TRBV13,TRBJ1-4,CASSLASNEKLFF
12,TRBV28,TRBJ1-2,CASRGFPRGYTF
14,TRBV30,TRBJ2-1,CAWSWGGNYNEQFF
14,TRBV9,TRBJ2-7,CASSPGLAGYEQYF
16,TRBV6-6,TRBJ2-7,CASSYSAGAVPYEQYF
15,TRBV27,TRBJ2-1,CASSLRDRGSSEQFF
14,TRBV13,TRBJ1-2,CASSWDRGPYGYTF
13,TRBV5-8,TRBJ2-7,CASSSPPQYEQYF
16,TRBV7-3,TRBJ2-2,CASSLTGDPNTGELFF
14,TRBV7-9,TRBJ1-2,CASSLGQGAHGYTF
13,TRBV9,TRBJ1-1,CASSPGGGPEAFF
15,TRBV4-1,TRBJ2-2,CASSQVRVGGGELFF
14,TRBV30,TRBJ2-2,CAWRGTLQTGELFF
13,TRBV27,TRBJ1-1,CASSFWESTEAFF
16,TRBV10-2,TRBJ1-4,CASTPRLGTTNEKLFF
15,TRBV27,TRBJ2-3,CASSLRQGRTDTQYF
13,TRBV7-8,TRBJ1-1,CASSFGANTEAFF
16,TRBV5-8,TRBJ2-3,CASSPRTGSVTDTQYF
14,TRBV2,TRBJ1-5,CASNTGAGNQPQHF
15,TRBV11-2,TRBJ2-7,CASRGTGRGPRSEYF
13,TRBV6-6,TRBJ1-1,CASSEGAHTEAFF
15,TRBV7-3,TRBJ1-2,CASSLTGGEGDGYTF
14,TRBV18,TRBJ2-5,CASSPPNNGGTQYF
15,TRBV9,TRBJ2-7,CASSVAPGTNYEQYF
16,TRBV6-1,TRBJ1-5,CASSVRGPGGNQPQHF
20,TRBV27,TRBJ2-1,CASSPYLRGLVISAGNEQFF
13,TRBV12-3/TRBV12-4,TRBJ2-7,CASSIQTIYEQYF